A selection of T cell receptor beta chains follows, all from one sample in a study of OX40 agonist ivuxolimab in advanced cancers. Generated by immunoSEQ multiplex PCR, the TCRdb table keeps only in-frame clones and is missing some. The sample lists approximately 67,000 clones, around 86% occurring once. This material consisted of CD4+ or CD8+ T cells sorted from blood, taken in a trial of the OX40 agonist ivuxolimab. The receptors stem from an adult with an advanced solid tumor such as melanoma, head and neck, liver or kidney cancer. Each CDR3 is given without its conserved first and last residue. The order of the fields is CDR3 length, V gene, CDR3 protein.

length: 12; V: TRBV5-4; CDR3: ASSSQGRTDTQY
length: 11; V: TRBV6-5; CDR3: ASSDRGVTEAF
length: 13; V: TRBV14; CDR3: ASSEGLAGTYEQY
length: 13; V: TRBV5-1; CDR3: ASSLAPLGRETQY
length: 13; V: TRBV7-9; CDR3: ASSFLGQLNEKLF
length: 13; V: TRBV7-2; CDR3: ASRRSGRDYNEQF
length: 13; V: TRBV7-8; CDR3: ASSLAGDRVNEQY
length: 14; V: TRBV5-4; CDR3: ASSLGWSRGGGEQY
length: 14; V: TRBV6-5; CDR3: ASSYAHGLLNTEAF
length: 13; V: TRBV6-1; CDR3: ASSIRTGSNEKLF
length: 12; V: TRBV7-2; CDR3: ASSVLAGVHEQY
length: 16; V: TRBV4-1; CDR3: ASSQDVNSGQEKRGYT
length: 11; V: TRBV5-1; CDR3: ASSLAGEASQY
length: 14; V: TRBV5-6; CDR3: ASSLFSGSASYEQY
length: 16; V: TRBV19; CDR3: ASSDPGTGGTRNTEAF
length: 10; V: TRBV11-2; CDR3: ASGTGAYEQY
length: 14; V: TRBV9; CDR3: ASSTVTSGIYNEQF
length: 13; V: TRBV6-5; CDR3: ASSYSQGTGNTIY
length: 14; V: TRBV6-1; CDR3: ASSEKNWPSNQPQH
length: 12; V: TRBV9; CDR3: ASSVTGTPTEAF
length: 12; V: TRBV19; CDR3: ASTSDRNNYGYT
length: 15; V: TRBV19; CDR3: ASSRDTGSVSGNTIY
length: 13; V: TRBV9; CDR3: ASSVLGQATDTQY
length: 13; V: TRBV21-1; CDR3: ASSFRTSGNILLF
length: 10; V: TRBV7-2; CDR3: ASSLHPGKLF
length: 11; V: TRBV5-4; CDR3: ASTRTGSYEQY
length: 12; V: TRBV7-6; CDR3: ASSLPQGHGELF
length: 13; V: TRBV5-1; CDR3: ASSSYRGQNPEAF
length: 12; V: TRBV5-1; CDR3: ASSLTTGSYGYT
length: 19; V: TRBV6-1; CDR3: ASSESNRHVSRRGPNTEAF
length: 13; V: TRBV11-2; CDR3: ASSLFRTITGELF
length: 13; V: TRBV4-2; CDR3: ASSQDFQRVNEQF
length: 13; V: TRBV7-2; CDR3: ASSLDRVPTDTQY
length: 14; V: TRBV10-2; CDR3: ASSENPSGRYHEQY
length: 13; V: TRBV19; CDR3: ASSNSGGNPYEQY
length: 12; V: TRBV10-3; CDR3: AISESRPTDTQY
length: 15; V: TRBV19; CDR3: ASSIGLAGVIPGELF
length: 14; V: TRBV28; CDR3: ASSILAGSGANVLT
length: 13; V: TRBV30; CDR3: AWSVGQISGNTIY
length: 11; V: TRBV9; CDR3: ASSPTTGPPLH
length: 11; V: TRBV7-2; CDR3: ASSGRGSYEQY
length: 15; V: TRBV15; CDR3: ATSDVGGAANTGELF
length: 14; V: TRBV28; CDR3: ASSTSDRGRRDTQY
length: 11; V: TRBV7-9; CDR3: ASPLAGDNEQF
length: 12; V: TRBV6-5; CDR3: ASRDGQGPYGYT
length: 11; V: TRBV6-1; CDR3: AWGAGATYEQY
length: 11; V: TRBV19; CDR3: ASSIAAAPEAF
length: 13; V: TRBV5-1; CDR3: ASSLSGQGSHEQY
length: 14; V: TRBV27; CDR3: ASSSGLAGGQETQY
length: 13; V: TRBV27; CDR3: ASSLDSGRQETQY
length: 14; V: TRBV27; CDR3: ASSLPVGGRAREQY
length: 12; V: TRBV11-2; CDR3: ASSLGRQGNTIY
length: 13; V: TRBV7-2; CDR3: ASSLVTGPDEKLF
length: 14; V: TRBV6-4; CDR3: ASRPSGVESTDTQY
length: 12; V: TRBV7-6; CDR3: ASWGESRGNEQF
length: 15; V: TRBV19; CDR3: ASSIPPRGGSNQPQH